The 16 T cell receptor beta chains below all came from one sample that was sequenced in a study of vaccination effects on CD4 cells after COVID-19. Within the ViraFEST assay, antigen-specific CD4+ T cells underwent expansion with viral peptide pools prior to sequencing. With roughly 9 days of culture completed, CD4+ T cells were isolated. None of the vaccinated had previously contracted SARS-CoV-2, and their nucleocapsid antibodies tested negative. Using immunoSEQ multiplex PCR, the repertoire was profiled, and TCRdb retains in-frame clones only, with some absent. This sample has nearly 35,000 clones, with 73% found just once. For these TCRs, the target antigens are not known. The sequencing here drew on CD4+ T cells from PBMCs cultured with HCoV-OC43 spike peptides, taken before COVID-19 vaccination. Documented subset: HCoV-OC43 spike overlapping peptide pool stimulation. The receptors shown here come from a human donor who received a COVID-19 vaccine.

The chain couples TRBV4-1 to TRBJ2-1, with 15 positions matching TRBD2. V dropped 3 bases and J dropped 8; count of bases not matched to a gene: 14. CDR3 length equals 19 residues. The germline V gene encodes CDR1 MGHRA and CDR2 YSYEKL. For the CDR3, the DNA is TGCGCCAGCAGCCAGGCGCTACTAGGACTAGCGGGGGGGCTTTATGAGCAGTTCTTC. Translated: CASSQALLGLAGGLYEQFF.

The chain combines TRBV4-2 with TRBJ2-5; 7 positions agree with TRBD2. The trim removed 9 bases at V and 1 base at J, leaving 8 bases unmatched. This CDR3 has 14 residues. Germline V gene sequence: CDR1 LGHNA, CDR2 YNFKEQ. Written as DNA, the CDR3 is TGTGCCAGTCGAATGGGGGGGAGCCAAGAGACCCAGTACTTC. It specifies CASRMGGSQETQYF.

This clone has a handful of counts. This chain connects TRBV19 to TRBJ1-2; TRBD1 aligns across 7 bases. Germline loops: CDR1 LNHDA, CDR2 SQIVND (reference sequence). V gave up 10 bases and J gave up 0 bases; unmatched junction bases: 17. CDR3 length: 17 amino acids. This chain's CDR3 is CATEGWGRGSSNYGYTF. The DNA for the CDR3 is TGTGCCACCGAAGGGTGGGGCAGGGGGAGTTCTAACTATGGCTACACCTTC.

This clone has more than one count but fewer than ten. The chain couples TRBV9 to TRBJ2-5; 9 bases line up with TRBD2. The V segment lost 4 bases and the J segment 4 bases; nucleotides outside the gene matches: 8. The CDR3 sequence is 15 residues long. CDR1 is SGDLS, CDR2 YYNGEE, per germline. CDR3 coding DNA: TGTGCCAGCAGCCGTAGGGGACTAGCTGTAGAGACCCAGTACTTC. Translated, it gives CASSRRGLAVETQYF.

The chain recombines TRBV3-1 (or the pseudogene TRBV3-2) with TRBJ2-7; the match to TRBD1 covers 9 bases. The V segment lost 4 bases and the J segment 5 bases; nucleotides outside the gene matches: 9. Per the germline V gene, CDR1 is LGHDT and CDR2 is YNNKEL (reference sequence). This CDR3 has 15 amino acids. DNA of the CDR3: TGTGCCAGCAGCCTCGGGACAGGGAAGGGGAACGAGCAGTACTTC. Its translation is CASSLGTGKGNEQYF.

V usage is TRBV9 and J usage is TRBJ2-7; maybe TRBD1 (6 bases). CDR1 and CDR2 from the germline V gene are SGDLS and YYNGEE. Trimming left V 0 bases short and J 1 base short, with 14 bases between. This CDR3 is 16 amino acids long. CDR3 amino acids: CASSVDGGSHSYEQYF. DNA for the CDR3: TGTGCCAGCAGCGTAGATGGGGGCAGCCATTCCTACGAGCAGTACTTC. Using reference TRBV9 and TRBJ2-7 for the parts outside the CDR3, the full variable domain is DSGVTQTPKHLITATGQRVTLRCSPRSGDLSVYWYQQSLDQGLQFLIQYYNGEERAKGNILERFSAQQFPDLHSELNLSSLELGDSALYFCASSVDGGSHSYEQYFGPGTRLTVT.

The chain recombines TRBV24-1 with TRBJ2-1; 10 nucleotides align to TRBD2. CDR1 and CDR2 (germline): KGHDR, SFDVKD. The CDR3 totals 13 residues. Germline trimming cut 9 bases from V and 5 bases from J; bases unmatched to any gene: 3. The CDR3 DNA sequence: TGTGCCACCGGGACTAGCGTACACAATGAGCAGTTCTTC. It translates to CATGTSVHNEQFF.

The CDR3 DNA follows: TGTGCCAGTAGTATGCTTACCTCCCGTGGTTACACCTTC. It translates to CASSMLTSRGYTF. The rearrangement links TRBV19 to TRBJ1-2; D not resolved. V gave up 3 bases and J gave up 11 bases, with 16 bases separating them. Per germline, CDR1 LNHDA and CDR2 SQIVND (reference sequence). The CDR3 sequence is 13 residues long.

This chain's CDR3 is CASSARLGLAGVGETQYF. The DNA of the CDR3 is TGTGCCAGCAGCGCAAGGCTCGGACTAGCGGGAGTTGGGGAGACCCAGTACTTC. V is TRBV9 and J is TRBJ2-5; 13 bases map to TRBD2. The germline CDR1 and CDR2 sequences are SGDLS and YYNGEE. The CDR3 runs 18 residues. The trim removed 3 bases at V and 5 bases at J, leaving 13 bases unmatched.

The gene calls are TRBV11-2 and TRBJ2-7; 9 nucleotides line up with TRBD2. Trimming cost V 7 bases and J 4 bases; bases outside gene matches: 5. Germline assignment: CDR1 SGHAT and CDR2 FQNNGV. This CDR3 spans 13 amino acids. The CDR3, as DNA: TGTGCCAGCACCCTAGCGGGGAGTTACGAGCAGTACTTC. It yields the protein CASTLAGSYEQYF.

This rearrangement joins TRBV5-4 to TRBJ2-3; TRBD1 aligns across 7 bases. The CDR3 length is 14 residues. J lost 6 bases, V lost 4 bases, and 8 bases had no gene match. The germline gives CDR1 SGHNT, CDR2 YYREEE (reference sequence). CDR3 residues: CASSLRDRADTQYF. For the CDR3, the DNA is TGTGCCAGCAGCCTGAGAGACAGGGCCGATACGCAGTATTTT.

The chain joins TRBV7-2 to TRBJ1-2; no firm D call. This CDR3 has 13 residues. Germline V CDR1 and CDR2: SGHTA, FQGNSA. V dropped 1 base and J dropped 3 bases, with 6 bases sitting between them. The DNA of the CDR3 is TGTGCCAGCAGCTTAGGAAGAGACTATGGCTACACCTTC. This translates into CASSLGRDYGYTF. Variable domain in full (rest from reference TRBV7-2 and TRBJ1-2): GAGVSQSPSNKVTEKGKDVELRCDPISGHTALYWYRQSLGQGLEFLIYFQGNSAPDKSGLPSDRFSAERTGGSVSTLTIQRTQQEDSAVYLCASSLGRDYGYTFGSGTRLTVV.

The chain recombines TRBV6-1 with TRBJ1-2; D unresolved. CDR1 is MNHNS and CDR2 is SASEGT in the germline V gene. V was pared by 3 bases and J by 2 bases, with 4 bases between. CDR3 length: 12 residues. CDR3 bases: TGTGCCAGCAGTGAGGGGAACTATGGCTACACCTTC. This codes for CASSEGNYGYTF.

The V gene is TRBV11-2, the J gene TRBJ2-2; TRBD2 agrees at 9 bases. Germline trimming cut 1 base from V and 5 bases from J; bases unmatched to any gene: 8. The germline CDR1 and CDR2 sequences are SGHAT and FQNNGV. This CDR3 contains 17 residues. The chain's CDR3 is CASSLGGLAGPTGELFF. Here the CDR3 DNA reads TGTGCCAGCAGCTTAGGCGGGCTAGCGGGGCCAACCGGGGAGCTGTTTTTT. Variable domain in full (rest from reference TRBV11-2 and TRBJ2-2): EAGVAQSPRYKIIEKRQSVAFWCNPISGHATLYWYQQILGQGPKLLIQFQNNGVVDDSQLPKDRFSAERLKGVDSTLKIQPAKLEDSAVYLCASSLGGLAGPTGELFFGEGSRLTVL.

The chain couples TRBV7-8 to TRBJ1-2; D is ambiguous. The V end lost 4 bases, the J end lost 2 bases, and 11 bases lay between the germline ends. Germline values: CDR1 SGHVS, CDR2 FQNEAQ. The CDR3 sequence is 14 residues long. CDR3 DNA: TGTGCCAGCAGCTCTAGTCAGAGGAACTATGGCTACACCTTC. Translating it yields CASSSSQRNYGYTF.

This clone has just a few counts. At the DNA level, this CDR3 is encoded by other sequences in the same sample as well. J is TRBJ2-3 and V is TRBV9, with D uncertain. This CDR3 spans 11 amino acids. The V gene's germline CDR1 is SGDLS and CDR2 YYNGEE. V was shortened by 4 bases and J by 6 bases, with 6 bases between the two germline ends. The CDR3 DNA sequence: TGTGCCAGCAGCCGCGGCGATACGCAGTATTTT. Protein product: CASSRGDTQYF.